This passage covers 9 T cell receptor beta chains from one sample sequenced in a study of blood T cell repertoires in COVID-19. Method: immunoSEQ multiplex PCR; TCRdb's copy keeps in-frame clones and lacks some. The sample carries 230,000 or so clones, 65% to 85% recorded once. The sequencing input was peripheral blood. Receptors were obtained from a man in his fifties or sixties with active or convalescent COVID-19.

The genes are TRBV30 and TRBJ1-3; 10 positions match TRBD1. Germline values: CDR1 GTSNPN, CDR2 SVGIG (reference sequence). The CDR3 is made up of 19 amino acids. The V gene end was trimmed by 1 base and the J gene end by 0 bases; junction bases not matched to a gene: 12. The CDR3, as DNA: TGTGCCTGGAGTGCCGGGACAGGGGCTACTCGCGTCTCTGGAAACACCATATATTTT. Translated, it gives CAWSAGTGATRVSGNTIYF.

The V call is TRBV29-1, the J call TRBJ2-5; 8 bases map to TRBD1. V dropped 6 bases and J dropped 2; count of bases not matched to a gene: 2. There are 12 residues in the CDR3. CDR1 SQVTM and CDR2 ANQGSEA come from the germline V gene. This CDR3 is CSVRQGQETQYF. The CDR3 coding sequence is TGCAGCGTCCGACAGGGGCAAGAGACCCAGTACTTC.

The J gene is TRBJ1-2, the V gene TRBV6-5; 8 nucleotides line up with TRBD1. Germline V gene lookup returns CDR1 MNHEY and CDR2 SVGAGI. V lost 6 bases, J lost 4 bases, and 4 bases stayed unmatched. This CDR3 has 13 amino acids. The CDR3 DNA follows: TGTGCCAGCAGGATACAGGGGGGCTATGGCTACACCTTC. It encodes CASRIQGGYGYTF.

The chain combines TRBV11-3 with TRBJ2-1; D perhaps matches TRBD1 (7 bases). V was cut by 5 bases and J by 8 bases, with 25 bases left in between. Germline values: CDR1 SGHNT, CDR2 YENEEA. This CDR3 has 17 amino acids. CDR3 coding DNA: TGTGCCAGCAGCCCCGGAGGCGGGACAGCAAATAGGCATGAGCAGTTCTTC. The encoded protein is CASSPGGGTANRHEQFF. Looking up the rest from reference TRBV11-3 and TRBJ2-1 gives the full variable domain: EAGVVQSPRYKIIEKKQPVAFWCNPISGHNTLYWYLQNLGQGPELLIRYENEEAVDDSQLPKDRFSAERLKGVDSTLKIQPAELGDSAVYLCASSPGGGTANRHEQFFGPGTRLTVL.

Written as DNA, the CDR3 is TGTGCCACCAGCAGAGCCGCACCCTGGGGGGGCCCGACACAAGAGACCCAGTACTTC. Residues: CATSRAAPWGGPTQETQYF. This chain connects TRBV15 to TRBJ2-5; a weak D match, TRBD2 (7 bases). CDR3 length: 19 residues. From germline, CDR1 is LNHNV and CDR2 YYDKDF (reference sequence). Trimming took 1 base from V and 2 from J, leaving 23 bases between them.

This clone has a single count. V gene TRBV3-1 (or the pseudogene TRBV3-2) combines with J gene TRBJ2-1, with TRBD1 identical over 7 bases. V was pared by 3 bases and J by 2 bases, with 10 bases of the junction left unmatched. Looked up from germline, CDR1 is LGHDT and CDR2 is YNNKEL (reference sequence). There are 17 residues in the CDR3. CDR3 residues: CASSHPRDSSTYNEQFF. The DNA of the CDR3 is TGTGCCAGCAGCCATCCCCGGGACAGTAGCACCTACAATGAGCAGTTCTTC.

The V call is TRBV28, the J call TRBJ1-1, with 8 bases that match TRBD1. The CDR3 spans 15 residues. The V gene end was trimmed by 5 bases and the J gene end by 5 bases; junction bases not matched to a gene: 10. Germline V gene data show CDR1 as MDHEN and CDR2 as SYDVKM. CDR3: CASSPGQGPWTEAFF. Written as DNA, the CDR3 is TGTGCCAGCAGTCCCGGACAGGGACCATGGACTGAAGCTTTCTTT.

This clone was seen only once. J is TRBJ2-5 and V is TRBV24-1; weak D call: TRBD1 (9 bases). Germline CDR1 reads KGHDR; CDR2 reads SFDVKD. The ends were cut back, 4 bases at V and 4 bases at J, with 21 bases in the middle. This CDR3 has 17 residues. The CDR3 nucleotides are TGTGCCACCAGTGACCCCGGACAGGGGACTAGGGGAGAGACCCAGTACTTC. As protein: CATSDPGQGTRGETQYF.

V is TRBV6-5 and J is TRBJ2-7; 9 nucleotides match TRBD2. CDR1 is MNHEY and CDR2 is SVGAGI in the germline V gene. The CDR3 is 14 residues long. After removal of 7 bases from V and 1 base from J, the junction contained 5 bases not matched to a gene. This chain's CDR3 is CASTATSGSYEQYF. As DNA, the CDR3 is TGTGCCAGCACAGCGACTAGCGGATCCTACGAGCAGTACTTC.